Listed here are 31 T cell receptor beta chains from one sample, sequenced in a study of beta chain features in type 1 diabetes. Points from the study as a whole: When Type 1 diabetes patients were examined, their TCRB CDR3s proved moderately but significantly shorter in all four CD4+ subsets.

No antigens are known for them. Expressed TCRB transcripts were sequenced, since all the RNA that had been isolated was reverse transcribed. Assay used: immunoSEQ multiplex PCR; TCRdb lists only in-frame clones, some missing. This table holds about 120,000 clones, 16% found once. The specimen was central memory CD4+ T cells from blood. The receptors come from a man aged 30 to 45 with type 1 diabetes.

The chain couples TRBV5-5 to TRBJ2-6; no definite D call. V lost 4 bases, J lost 2 bases, and 10 bases lay in between. The CDR3 contains 15 residues. CDR1 is SGHKS and CDR2 is YYEKEE in the germline V gene (reference sequence). CDR3 sequence: CASSLSRAGANVLTF. The CDR3 coding sequence is TGTGCCAGCAGCCTGTCCCGGGCTGGGGCCAACGTCCTGACTTTC.

The chain combines TRBV7-2 with TRBJ1-2, with D possibly being TRBD1 (6 bases). CDR3 length equals 14 residues. Trimming shortened V by 1 base and J by 9 bases, and 15 bases separated the two germline ends. Germline-derived CDR1 and CDR2 are SGHTA and FQGNSA. CDR3 in amino acids: CASSLGDGQRSYTF. The CDR3 DNA reads TGTGCCAGCAGCTTAGGGGACGGACAGAGGAGCTACACCTTC.

There are a few counts of this clone. The rearrangement uses TRBV7-2 and TRBJ2-1, with 10 bases matching TRBD1. Looked up from germline, CDR1 is SGHTA and CDR2 is FQGNSA. J was trimmed by 10 bases and V by 5 bases; bases with no gene match: 14. The CDR3 totals 16 residues. The CDR3 DNA reads TGTGCCAGCAGCCCCCAAGGGGGACAGGGGTTGCTAGAGCAGTTCTTC. Its protein is CASSPQGGQGLLEQFF.

The V call is TRBV29-1, the J call TRBJ2-3; 10 nucleotides match TRBD1. V trimming: 1 base; J trimming: 4 bases; junction bases outside the gene matches: 2. The length of the CDR3 is 14 residues. Germline-derived CDR1 and CDR2 are SQVTM and ANQGSEA. CDR3: CSVEVTGGADTQYF. Here the CDR3 DNA reads TGCAGCGTTGAAGTGACAGGGGGCGCAGATACGCAGTATTTT.

V usage is TRBV11-3 and J usage is TRBJ2-3; D is perhaps TRBD1 or TRBD2 (6 bases each). This CDR3 comprises 16 residues. V was shortened by 5 bases and J by 2 bases, with 17 bases between the two germline ends. Germline V gene lookup returns CDR1 SGHNT and CDR2 YENEEA. The CDR3 spells CASSPQGRGITDTQYF. Written as DNA, the CDR3 is TGTGCCAGCAGCCCCCAGGGGCGGGGCATCACAGATACGCAGTATTTT.

This clone appeared a few times. The chain recombines TRBV2 with TRBJ2-1, with 7 bases identical to TRBD1. CDR1 is SNHLY, CDR2 FYNNEI, per germline. CDR3 length: 17 amino acids. With V trimmed by 3 bases and J by 4 bases, 12 bases remained unmatched. The CDR3 is CASSDLRAGGMYNEQFF. The CDR3 DNA follows: TGTGCCAGCAGTGACCTGCGAGCAGGGGGTATGTACAATGAGCAGTTCTTC.

Concerning this clone itself: Sequence at one end of the junction differs from germline and may be a read error. The genes are TRBV5-1 and TRBJ2-5; maybe TRBD1 (5 bases). The CDR3 extends over 16 amino acids. CDR1 and CDR2 from the germline V gene are SGHRS and YFSETQ. The CDR3 here is CASSLGQGNPQEPQYF. DNA for the CDR3: TGCGCCAGCAGCTTGGGGCAGGGAAACCCCCAAGAGCCCCAGTACTTC.

The chain couples TRBV14 to TRBJ2-5; 7 positions agree with TRBD2. Germline lookup yields CDR1 SGHDN and CDR2 FVKESK. The CDR3 runs 13 residues. V gave up 3 bases and J gave up 7 bases; unmatched junction bases: 5. The CDR3, as DNA: TGTGCCAGCAGCCAGCCGGGGGGATCGACCCAGTACTTC. Amino acid sequence: CASSQPGGSTQYF. Full variable domain (missing parts from reference TRBV14 and TRBJ2-5): EAGVTQFPSHSVIEKGQTVTLRCDPISGHDNLYWYRRVMGKEIKFLLHFVKESKQDESGMPNNRFLAERTGGTYSTLKVQPAELEDSGVYFCASSQPGGSTQYFGPGTRLLVL.

In its sample, this clone was seen a few times. The V and J genes are TRBV5-1 and TRBJ2-2; D not resolved. V was trimmed by 4 bases and J by 3 bases, leaving 10 bases between them. In germline, CDR1 is SGHRS, CDR2 YFSETQ. The length of the CDR3 is 14 residues. In nucleotides, the CDR3 is TGCGCCAGCAGCCAGGTCCCGTACACCGGGGAGCTGTTTTTT. Its translation is CASSQVPYTGELFF.

This clone appeared a few times. The rearrangement joins TRBV7-2 to TRBJ1-5, with TRBD1 matching 7 bases. The CDR3 loop spans 13 amino acids. J lost 7 bases, V lost 6 bases, and 6 bases had no gene match. The germline V gene encodes CDR1 SGHTA and CDR2 FQGNSA. CDR3 residues: CASSTGEGQPQHF. The CDR3 DNA reads as TGTGCCAGCAGTACAGGGGAAGGACAGCCCCAGCATTTT.

This clone occurred many times. The rearrangement joins TRBV7-2 to TRBJ2-7; TRBD2 matches at 9 bases. J was trimmed by 4 bases and V by 11 bases; bases with no gene match: 18. This CDR3 contains 16 residues. CDR1 is SGHTA and CDR2 is FQGNSA in the germline V gene. The CDR3: CASQQRAGGSGYEQYF. CDR3 nucleotides: TGTGCCTCCCAGCAAAGAGCGGGGGGCAGTGGGTACGAGCAGTACTTC.

J is TRBJ2-5 and V is TRBV2; tentative D call: TRBD1 (5 bases). The V end was cut by 7 bases, the J end by 5 bases, with 11 bases between. The CDR3 totals 12 residues. The germline V gene has CDR1 SNHLY and CDR2 FYNNEI. CDR3 sequence reads: CASMQGRETQYF. In nucleotides, the CDR3 is TGTGCCAGCATGCAGGGCCGGGAGACCCAGTACTTC.

The chain links TRBV10-3 to TRBJ1-5; D uncertain. CDR1 and CDR2 from the germline V gene are ENHRY and SYGVKD. Trimming left V 3 bases short and J 3 bases short, with 9 bases between. The CDR3 consists of 14 residues. The CDR3 spells CAISEGIANQPQHF. The CDR3 nucleotides are TGTGCCATCAGTGAAGGAATCGCCAATCAGCCCCAGCATTTT.

V is TRBV9 and J is TRBJ2-7, with D maybe TRBD1 (5 bases). Between the trimmed V and J ends, which lost 0 bases and 6 bases, there was a span of 10 bases. This CDR3 has 13 residues. The germline gives CDR1 SGDLS, CDR2 YYNGEE. The DNA of the CDR3 is TGTGCCAGCAGCGTAGCACCAGGGCGCGAGCAGTACTTC. Protein product: CASSVAPGREQYF. Looking up the rest from reference TRBV9 and TRBJ2-7 gives the full variable domain: DSGVTQTPKHLITATGQRVTLRCSPRSGDLSVYWYQQSLDQGLQFLIQYYNGEERAKGNILERFSAQQFPDLHSELNLSSLELGDSALYFCASSVAPGREQYFGPGTRLTVT.

This clone was counted between two and nine times. The genes are TRBV29-1 and TRBJ2-1; perhaps TRBD1 as D (5 bases). The CDR3 runs 11 residues. Per germline, CDR1 SQVTM and CDR2 ANQGSEA. V gave up 4 bases and J gave up 10 bases, with 11 bases separating them. This chain's CDR3 is CSVAQGGEQFF. CDR3 in DNA: TGCAGCGTTGCCCAGGGTGGGGAGCAGTTCTTC.

This clone has a count of ten or more. At the DNA level, this CDR3 is encoded by other sequences in the same sample as well. The chain is built from TRBV5-1 and TRBJ2-7, with TRBD2 matching 10 bases. With 0 bases clipped from V and 3 bases from J, the junction kept 3 bases outside the gene matches. The germline V gene encodes CDR1 SGHRS and CDR2 YFSETQ. The CDR3 is 15 residues long. CDR3 protein: CASSLDTSGVYEQYF. CDR3 sequence (DNA): TGCGCCAGCAGCTTGGATACTAGCGGGGTCTACGAGCAGTACTTC.

This clone was counted between two and nine times. The chain joins TRBV30 to TRBJ2-3, with D uncertain. Per germline, CDR1 GTSNPN and CDR2 SVGIG (reference sequence). V was pared by 4 bases and J by 2 bases, with 19 bases between. The CDR3 totals 16 residues. DNA of the CDR3: TGTGCCTGGAAGTCCGGTGTTCTAACCCTCACAGATACGCAGTATTTT. Translated, it gives CAWKSGVLTLTDTQYF.

The chain couples TRBV10-3 to TRBJ2-2, with D perhaps TRBD1 (5 bases). The CDR3 consists of 16 residues. CDR1 and CDR2 (germline): ENHRY, SYGVKD. Trimming cost V 3 bases and J 5 bases, with 16 bases left between them. The CDR3 coding sequence is TGTGCCATCAGTGATTCGAAGGGGCCGGGTACCGGGGAGCTGTTTTTT. The encoded protein is CAISDSKGPGTGELFF.

This clone came up a few times. This chain connects TRBV29-1 to TRBJ1-2; 7 bases are shared with TRBD1. Germline V gene data show CDR1 as SQVTM and CDR2 as ANQGSEA. This CDR3 has 12 residues. J lost 7 bases, V lost 1 base, and 3 bases had no gene match. The CDR3 loop reads CSVEASGGGYTF. DNA for the CDR3: TGCAGCGTTGAAGCCTCAGGGGGTGGCTACACCTTC.

V is TRBV9 and J is TRBJ2-6; the match to TRBD2 covers 7 bases. CDR3 size: 15 residues. Germline trimming cut 4 bases from V and 0 bases from J; bases unmatched to any gene: 1. Germline V gene lookup returns CDR1 SGDLS and CDR2 YYNGEE. Here the CDR3 reads CASSPSGSGANVLTF. The CDR3, as DNA: TGTGCCAGCAGCCCTAGCGGCTCTGGGGCCAACGTCCTGACTTTC.

The chain joins TRBV5-1 to TRBJ2-3; 8 bases are a match to TRBD2. CDR1 SGHRS and CDR2 YFSETQ come from the germline V gene. V lost 2 bases, J lost 3 bases, and 8 bases stayed unmatched. The CDR3 contains 16 residues. CDR3 region: CASSFTSGLGTDTQYF. The CDR3 nucleotides are TGCGCCAGCAGCTTCACTAGCGGCCTAGGGACAGATACGCAGTATTTT.

This clone showed up just a few times. This chain uses TRBV7-9 with TRBJ2-3, with 8 bases fitting TRBD2. This CDR3 is built from 14 residues. The V and J ends lost 6 bases and 4 bases, in that order; junction bases with no gene match: 6. Germline CDR1 is SEHNR and CDR2 is FQNEAQ (reference sequence). The CDR3 DNA is TGTGCCAGCAGTGAGGGACTAGTAGCAGATACGCAGTATTTT. It encodes CASSEGLVADTQYF.

This clone was picked up a small number of times. This sequence joins TRBV7-2 and TRBJ1-5; D gene ambiguous. Germline-derived CDR1 and CDR2 are SGHTA and FQGNSA. The CDR3 contains 13 residues. Trimming stripped 2 bases from V and 1 base from J, with 3 bases between. The CDR3 reads CASSLSSNQPQHF. The CDR3 bases are TGTGCCAGCAGCTTATCGAGCAATCAGCCCCAGCATTTT.

The rearrangement uses TRBV7-2 and TRBJ2-7; the match to TRBD1 covers 9 bases. The CDR3 has 16 residues. The V and J ends lost 3 bases and 1 base, in that order; junction bases with no gene match: 7. CDR1 is SGHTA and CDR2 is FQGNSA in the germline V gene. CDR3 nucleotides: TGTGCCAGCAGCTTGGTGGGGGGACAGGGTTCCTACGAGCAGTACTTC. Encoded protein: CASSLVGGQGSYEQYF.

The chain links TRBV19 to TRBJ1-2; the D gene is possibly TRBD1 (6 bases). V lost 9 bases to trimming and J lost 4 bases, with 12 bases between them. Per germline, CDR1 LNHDA and CDR2 SQIVND (reference sequence). The CDR3 is 12 residues long. CDR3 residues: CASKGTIYGYTF. The CDR3 DNA reads as TGTGCCAGCAAGGGGACAATCTATGGCTACACCTTC.

This clone was seen a few times. V is TRBV7-9 and J is TRBJ2-1; a weak D match, TRBD2 (6 bases). Trimming pared 5 bases from V and 0 bases from J, leaving 14 bases between. Germline CDR1 reads SEHNR; CDR2 reads FQNEAQ (reference sequence). This CDR3 has 16 amino acids. Here the CDR3 DNA reads TGTGCCAGCAGCAGACCTAGCGAAAGCTCCTACAATGAGCAGTTCTTC. Translated: CASSRPSESSYNEQFF.

This chain joins TRBV25-1 and TRBJ2-2; tentative D call: TRBD1 (5 bases). With 6 bases removed from V and 3 bases from J, the gap between germline ends came to 11 bases. Germline V CDR1 and CDR2: MGHDK, SYGVNS. This CDR3 has 14 residues. The CDR3 nucleotides are TGTGCCAGCAGAGAGGCAGGGCACACCGGGGAGCTGTTTTTT. Its protein product is CASREAGHTGELFF.

The gene calls are TRBV12-5 and TRBJ2-5; D is undetermined. CDR3 size: 12 residues. V shed 1 base and J shed 7 bases, with 7 bases lying between them. The germline V gene encodes CDR1 LGHNT and CDR2 FRNRAP. In DNA, the CDR3 is TGTGCTAGTGGTTTGGATCGAGGGACCCAGTACTTC. Its protein product is CASGLDRGTQYF.

CDR3 nucleotides: TGTGCCAGCACCAGGGCAGGAGACTATGGCTACACCTTC. Its translation: CASTRAGDYGYTF. The genes are TRBV7-9 and TRBJ1-2; TRBD1 might be the D (5 bases). The V end lost 7 bases, the J end lost 3 bases, and 12 bases lay between the germline ends. The germline gives CDR1 SEHNR, CDR2 FQNEAQ (reference sequence). This CDR3 region has 13 residues.

The V gene is TRBV9, the J gene TRBJ2-5; D might be TRBD1 (6 bases). The CDR3 contains 16 residues. Germline lookup yields CDR1 SGDLS and CDR2 YYNGEE. The V gene lost 0 bases and the J gene lost 4 bases, with 16 bases spanning the gap. The DNA of the CDR3 is TGTGCCAGCAGCGTAGTTGGGGGCGAGTTTGGAGAGACCCAGTACTTC. It specifies CASSVVGGEFGETQYF.

This clone was seen more than once but under ten times. This rearrangement joins TRBV4-1 to TRBJ2-1; TRBD2 matches 8 bases. The CDR3 spans 15 residues. Unmatched junction bases numbered 6, after V lost 1 base and J lost 7 bases. Germline CDR1 is MGHRA and CDR2 is YSYEKL. This chain's CDR3 is CASSQVGTRLNEQFF. CDR3 coding DNA: TGCGCCAGCAGCCAAGTGGGGACTAGACTTAATGAGCAGTTCTTC.